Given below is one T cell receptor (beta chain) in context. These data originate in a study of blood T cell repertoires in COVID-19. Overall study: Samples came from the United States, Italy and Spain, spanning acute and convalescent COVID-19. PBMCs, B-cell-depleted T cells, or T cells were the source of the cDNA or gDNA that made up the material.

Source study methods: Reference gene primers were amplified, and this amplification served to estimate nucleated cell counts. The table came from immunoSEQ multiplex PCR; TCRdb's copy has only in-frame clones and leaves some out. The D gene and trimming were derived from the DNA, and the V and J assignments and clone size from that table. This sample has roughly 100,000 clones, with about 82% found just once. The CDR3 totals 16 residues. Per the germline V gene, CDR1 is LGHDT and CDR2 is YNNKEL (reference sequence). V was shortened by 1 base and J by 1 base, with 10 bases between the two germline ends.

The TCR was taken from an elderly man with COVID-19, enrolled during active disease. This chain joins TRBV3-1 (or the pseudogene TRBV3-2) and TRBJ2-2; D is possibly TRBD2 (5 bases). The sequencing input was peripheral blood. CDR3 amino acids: CASSQGPAVNTGELFF. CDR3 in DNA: TGTGCCAGCAGCCAAGGTCCAGCGGTGAACACCGGGGAGCTGTTTTTT.